This T cell receptor beta chain was identified during a study of shared clonotypes between healthy human individuals. Across the study: Three plates each covered CD4 naive and memory; CD8 naive two, CD8 memory one. The study's findings and limits: What naive subsets generally showed was a larger estimated richness than memory subsets showed.

Clones were sequenced by immunoSEQ multiplex PCR, and TCRdb holds only the in-frame ones, with some missing. The sample gives some 500,000 clones, about 96% of which show up once; about 0.064% is in the top ten. This clone was picked up one time. Antigen: not known. Germline CDR1 LGHNA, CDR2 YNFKEQ. The CDR3 has 14 amino acids. V lost 3 bases, J lost 5 bases, and 3 bases stayed unmatched. The sequence derives from a woman aged 25 to 45 in good health. This sequence joins TRBV4-2 and TRBJ2-2, with TRBD1 matching over 7 bases. The specimen sequenced was naive CD4+ T cells sorted from blood. The subset was: CD45RA+ positively selected. The CDR3 spells CASSHGRGTGELFF. CDR3 DNA sequence: TGTGCCAGCAGCCACGGCAGGGGGACCGGGGAGCTGTTTTTT.